This entry lists 22 T cell receptor beta chains sequenced from one sample in a study of cytomegalovirus exposure and HLA in healthy donors. The PCR had 60 Vbeta and 13 Jbeta primers. The table came from immunoSEQ multiplex PCR; TCRdb's copy has only in-frame clones and leaves some out. The sample records 50,000 to 60,000 clones, 75% to 85% being singletons. Sequencing was carried out using PBMCs. These receptors were collected from a female donor in good health and CMV-seronegative.

This sequence joins TRBV5-4 and TRBJ1-1, with D unresolved. CDR1 and CDR2 from the germline V gene are SGHNT and YYREEE (reference sequence). This CDR3 has 13 amino acids. Deletions cut 0 bases from V and 4 bases from J, with 7 bases between. The CDR3: CASSLAAATEAFF. The CDR3 region has the DNA TGTGCCAGCAGCTTGGCGGCGGCCACTGAAGCTTTCTTT.

The chain couples TRBV27 to TRBJ1-2; D not resolved. Germline CDR1 is MNHEY and CDR2 is SMNVEV (reference sequence). The CDR3 consists of 16 residues. With 4 bases removed from V and 2 bases from J, the gap between germline ends came to 17 bases. CDR3 in DNA: TGTGCCAGCAGTTGGCAGAGGGCTATCAACAACTATGGCTACACCTTC. Amino acids: CASSWQRAINNYGYTF.

The V gene is TRBV18, the J gene TRBJ1-1, with no clear D. Germline CDR1 is KGHSH and CDR2 is LQKENI. Trimming shortened V by 3 bases and J by 1 base, and 6 bases separated the two germline ends. CDR3 length equals 13 residues. CDR3 loop: CASSPSGNTEAFF. CDR3 coding DNA: TGTGCCAGCTCACCTTCAGGGAACACTGAAGCTTTCTTT.

The chain carries TRBV6-1 and TRBJ2-6; 10 nucleotides match TRBD1. Germline-derived CDR1 and CDR2 are MNHNS and SASEGT. Trimming took 5 bases from V and 2 from J; bases not matched to a gene: 18. The CDR3 runs 21 residues. DNA of the CDR3: TGTGCCAGCAGTCAAGACCCAACCGGGACAGGGGCCTTTACTGGGGCCAACGTCCTGACTTTC. Residues: CASSQDPTGTGAFTGANVLTF.

V gene TRBV14 combines with J gene TRBJ1-3; D is ambiguous. The ends were cut back, 3 bases at V and 1 base at J, with 13 bases in the middle. CDR1 is SGHDN and CDR2 is FVKESK in the germline V gene. The CDR3 is 16 amino acids. CDR3 nucleotide sequence: TGTGCCAGCAGCCATGGACTCGCCGGGTCTGGAAACACCATATATTTT. It translates to CASSHGLAGSGNTIYF.

The V gene is TRBV5-1, the J gene TRBJ2-6; D remains unclear. Trimming removed 4 bases from V and 0 bases from J, with 11 bases in between. CDR1 SGHRS and CDR2 YFSETQ come from the germline V gene. The CDR3 covers 16 residues. The CDR3 loop is CASSAAVSSGANVLTF. CDR3 DNA: TGCGCCAGCAGCGCCGCCGTTAGCTCTGGGGCCAACGTCCTGACTTTC.

The rearrangement links TRBV27 to TRBJ1-2, with 11 bases that match TRBD1. There are 14 residues in the CDR3. V dropped 3 bases and J dropped 6; count of bases not matched to a gene: 3. The germline V gene encodes CDR1 MNHEY and CDR2 SMNVEV (reference sequence). The DNA for the CDR3 is TGTGCCAGCAGTTTGGGGACAGGGGGAGATGGCTACACCTTC. Translation gives CASSLGTGGDGYTF.

V and J are TRBV19 and TRBJ2-3; D possibly corresponds to TRBD1 (5 bases). V lost 10 bases, J lost 4 bases, and 21 bases lay in between. The CDR3 is made up of 15 amino acids. CDR1 is LNHDA, CDR2 SQIVND, per germline (reference sequence). The CDR3 loop reads CATGPGARGPDTQYF. The DNA for the CDR3 is TGTGCCACCGGACCTGGGGCCAGAGGTCCAGATACGCAGTATTTT.

This clone came up a few times. The V call is TRBV5-1, the J call TRBJ1-6; D may be TRBD1 (5 bases). The V end was cut by 0 bases, the J end by 7 bases, with 11 bases between. This CDR3 contains 15 residues. The germline CDR1 and CDR2 sequences are SGHRS and YFSETQ. The chain's CDR3 is CASSLAGEGNSPLHF. In nucleotides, the CDR3 is TGCGCCAGCAGCTTGGCGGGGGAAGGAAATTCACCCCTCCACTTT.

The V gene is TRBV5-1, the J gene TRBJ1-4; 7 bases map to TRBD1. This CDR3 spans 17 amino acids. V lost 3 bases and J lost 1; bases outside the gene matches: 9. CDR1 is SGHRS, CDR2 YFSETQ, per germline. CDR3 sequence reads: CASSSLGTALTNEKLFF. CDR3 coding DNA: TGCGCCAGCAGCTCGTTAGGGACAGCACTAACTAATGAAAAACTGTTTTTT.

The CDR3 nucleotides are TGTGCCAGCAGGTCCCCCGCCTTCCGACGGACTGATGAGCAGTTCTTC. Translating gives CASRSPAFRRTDEQFF. The V call is TRBV7-8, the J call TRBJ2-1; D possibly corresponds to TRBD2 (5 bases). Germline V gene data show CDR1 as SGHVS and CDR2 as FQNEAQ. V lost 6 bases and J 8 bases, leaving 23 bases between the germline ends. The CDR3 runs to 16 residues. Looking up the rest from reference TRBV7-8 and TRBJ2-1 gives the full variable domain: GAGVSQSPRYKVAKRGQDVALRCDPISGHVSLFWYQQALGQGPEFLTYFQNEAQLDKSGLPSDRFFAERPEGSVSTLKIQRTQQEDSAVYLCASRSPAFRRTDEQFFGPGTRLTVL.

The V and J genes are TRBV27 and TRBJ2-2; perhaps TRBD2 as D (6 bases). The germline gives CDR1 MNHEY, CDR2 SMNVEV (reference sequence). Deletions cut 3 bases from V and 3 bases from J, with 8 bases between. The CDR3 length is 14 residues. The CDR3 region is CASSLRGYTGELFF. Here the CDR3 DNA reads TGTGCCAGCAGTTTGCGGGGTTACACCGGGGAGCTGTTTTTT.

This chain connects TRBV5-1 to TRBJ2-3; D is possibly TRBD2 (7 bases). The CDR3 is made up of 14 amino acids. V lost 6 bases to trimming and J lost 4 bases, with 15 bases between them. Germline CDR1 reads SGHRS; CDR2 reads YFSETQ. CDR3 sequence reads: CASTRRGPADTQYF. The CDR3 DNA reads as TGCGCCAGCACCCGGCGGGGGCCCGCAGATACGCAGTATTTT. Together with reference TRBV5-1 and TRBJ2-3, the CDR3 gives the full variable domain: KAGVTQTPRYLIKTRGQQVTLSCSPISGHRSVSWYQQTPGQGLQFLFEYFSETQRNKGNFPGRFSGRQFSNSRSEMNVSTLELGDSALYLCASTRRGPADTQYFGPGTRLTVL.

V gene TRBV6-5 combines with J gene TRBJ2-7, with a tentative D call TRBD2 (6 bases). Germline V lookup: CDR1 MNHEY, CDR2 SVGAGI. V was clipped by 6 bases and J by 5 bases, with 20 bases between them. This CDR3 comprises 15 residues. The CDR3 DNA reads as TGTGCCAGCAGCCCCTTTCGTGGGGGGAGTAACGAGCAGTACTTC. This codes for CASSPFRGGSNEQYF.

This clone was seen a handful of times. V is TRBV28 and J is TRBJ1-1; TRBD1 is a possible D gene (6 bases). Trimming pared 8 bases from V and 1 base from J, leaving 11 bases between. Germline lookup yields CDR1 MDHEN and CDR2 SYDVKM. The CDR3 is made up of 13 amino acids. This chain's CDR3 is CASVGGGNTEAFF. CDR3 coding DNA: TGTGCCAGCGTAGGGGGGGGGAACACTGAAGCTTTCTTT.

This clone was counted only a few times. J is TRBJ2-7 and V is TRBV2; TRBD2 matches 9 bases. Germline V gene lookup returns CDR1 SNHLY and CDR2 FYNNEI. The V segment lost 1 base and the J segment 3 bases; nucleotides outside the gene matches: 4. This CDR3 has 15 residues. CDR3 bases: TGTGCCAGCAGTGAAGGGAGGCGGGGGGGCTACGAGCAGTACTTC. Translated, it gives CASSEGRRGGYEQYF. The entire variable domain, with the rest obtained from reference TRBV2 and TRBJ2-7, is as follows: EPEVTQTPSHQVTQMGQEVILRCVPISNHLYFYWYRQILGQKVEFLVSFYNNEISEKSEIFDDQFSVERPDGSNFTLKIRSTKLEDSAMYFCASSEGRRGGYEQYFGPGTRLTVT.

The chain links TRBV7-9 to TRBJ1-5, with D possibly matching TRBD1 (5 bases). V lost 1 base and J 7 bases, leaving 11 bases between the germline ends. CDR3 size: 14 residues. Germline V gives CDR1 SEHNR, CDR2 FQNEAQ (reference sequence). In nucleotides, the CDR3 is TGTGCCAGCAGCTTAGGTACCTCAGGGCAGCCCCAGCATTTT. It is translated as CASSLGTSGQPQHF.

V is TRBV5-4 and J is TRBJ2-4; 7 nucleotides match TRBD2. The CDR3 is made up of 16 amino acids. The V and J ends lost 1 base and 0 bases, in that order; junction bases with no gene match: 4. Germline CDR1 is SGHNT and CDR2 is YYREEE (reference sequence). CDR3 DNA sequence: TGTGCCAGCAGCTTGTCGGGGGGATTAGCCAAAAACATTCAGTACTTC. Protein product: CASSLSGGLAKNIQYF.

The chain carries TRBV10-3 and TRBJ1-5; no reliable D call. The CDR3 spans 15 residues. The germline gives CDR1 ENHRY, CDR2 SYGVKD. Trimming cost V 2 bases and J 2 bases, with 10 bases left between them. The CDR3 reads CAISENGQGNQPQHF. CDR3 nucleotide sequence: TGTGCCATCAGTGAGAATGGGCAGGGCAATCAGCCCCAGCATTTT.

The rearrangement joins TRBV11-2 to TRBJ2-1, with D possibly being TRBD2 (6 bases). Trimming pared 4 bases from V and 1 base from J, leaving 8 bases between. The CDR3 runs to 14 residues. Per germline, CDR1 SGHAT and CDR2 FQNNGV. The CDR3 DNA sequence: TGTGCCAGCAGCTCCCGGGGGTCCTACAATGAGCAGTTCTTC. It is translated as CASSSRGSYNEQFF.

V and J are TRBV6-5 and TRBJ2-1; possibly TRBD1 for D (5 bases). Trimming stripped 6 bases from V and 4 bases from J, with 10 bases between. The V gene's germline CDR1 is MNHEY and CDR2 SVGAGI. This CDR3 comprises 13 residues. CDR3 protein: CASSPDSYNEQFF. The CDR3 nucleotides are TGTGCCAGCAGCCCCGACAGTTACAATGAGCAGTTCTTC.

The genes are TRBV9 and TRBJ2-5; 8 nucleotides line up with TRBD1. Germline V CDR1 and CDR2: SGDLS, YYNGEE. Germline trimming cut 3 bases from V and 5 bases from J; bases unmatched to any gene: 9. The CDR3 extends over 15 amino acids. Written as DNA, the CDR3 is TGTGCCAGCAGCGGGAGGACAGGGTCGAGGGAGACCCAGTACTTC. Its translation: CASSGRTGSRETQYF.